The clone carrying this T cell receptor (beta chain) was recorded at least ten times. Via MiXCR, TCRdb re-called the 5' RACE reads, giving one row per CDR3 protein. The sample holds around 140,000 distinct CDR3 sequences, about an eighth seen once. The sample is drawn from a study of CD8 T cells in ankylosing spondylitis. The CDR3 totals 13 residues. The ends were cut back, 5 bases at V and 6 bases at J, with 14 bases in the middle. The V gene's germline CDR1 is DFQATT and CDR2 SNEGSKA (reference sequence). Sequenced: blood, either unsorted or a sorted T cell fraction (not recorded which). This TCR was sampled from a female donor with ankylosing spondylitis or in good health (not recorded which). V and J are TRBV20-1 and TRBJ1-5; D possibly corresponds to TRBD1 (6 bases). The CDR3 spells CSAHTGPGQPQHF. CDR3 sequence (DNA): TGCAGTGCTCATACAGGGCCGGGTCAGCCCCAGCATTTT.